The clone carrying this TCR beta chain occurred a few times. This CDR3 is 16 amino acids long. Germline lookup yields CDR1 SGDLS and CDR2 YYNGEE. V was shortened by 2 bases and J by 0 bases, with 12 bases between the two germline ends. This sample was taken from a study of T cells in Graves' hyperthyroidism and ophthalmopathy. The CDR3 regions of TCR beta were amplified from RNA transcripts. The HTBI primer set drove a first-round RT-PCR of the TCR CDR3. TCRdb itself ran the multiplex PCR reads through MiXCR, one entry per CDR3 protein. The sample lists hundreds of thousands of distinct CDR3 sequences, more than 15% seen once, with approximately 15% in the top ten.

V and J are TRBV9 and TRBJ1-3; TRBD1 might be the D (5 bases). This clonotype was sampled from a woman aged 18-30 years with Graves' ophthalmopathy. Sequenced sample: blood. CDR3 coding DNA: TGTGCCAGCAGCGTTCTGGGGCAGGGCTCTGGAAACACCATATATTTT. It specifies CASSVLGQGSGNTIYF.